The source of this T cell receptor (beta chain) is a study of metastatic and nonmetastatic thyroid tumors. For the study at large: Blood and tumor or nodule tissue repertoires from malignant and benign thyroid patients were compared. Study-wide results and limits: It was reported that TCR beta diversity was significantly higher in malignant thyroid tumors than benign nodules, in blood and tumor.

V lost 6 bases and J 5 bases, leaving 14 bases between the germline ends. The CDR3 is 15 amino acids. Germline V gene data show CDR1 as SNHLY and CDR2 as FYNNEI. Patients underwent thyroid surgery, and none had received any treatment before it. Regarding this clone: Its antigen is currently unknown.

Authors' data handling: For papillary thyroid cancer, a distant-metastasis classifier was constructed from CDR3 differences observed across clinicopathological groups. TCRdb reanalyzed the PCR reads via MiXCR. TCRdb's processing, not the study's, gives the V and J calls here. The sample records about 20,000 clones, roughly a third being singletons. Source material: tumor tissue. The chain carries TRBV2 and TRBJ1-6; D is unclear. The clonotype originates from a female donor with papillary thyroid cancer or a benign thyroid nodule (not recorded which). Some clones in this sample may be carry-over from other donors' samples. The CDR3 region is CASRAGSANNSPLHF. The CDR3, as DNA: TGTGCCAGCAGGGCTGGGTCAGCTAATAATTCACCCCTCCACTTT.